Reported below is one T cell receptor (beta chain). Clones were read by immunoSEQ multiplex PCR, and TCRdb kept only the in-frame ones, dropping some. The data contain hundreds of thousands of clones, approximately 87% of them seen just once; the ten biggest clones take up approximately 0.0097%. These data belong to a study of shared T cell receptors in the human thymus. V was trimmed by 5 bases and J by 5 bases, leaving 19 bases between them. The CDR3 has 15 amino acids. Germline values: CDR1 SGHAT, CDR2 FQDESV (reference sequence). This same sample was also part of a study on human thymus T cells. As reported in that work: Resections obtained during corrective heart surgery supplied the thymus tissue. The authors found apparently biased V and J gene usage in thymic and blood repertoires.

The specimen sequenced was thymocytes. This chain uses TRBV11-1 with TRBJ2-7; TRBD1 is a possible D gene (5 bases). The clonotype comes from a boy in the first two years of life with a congenital heart defect. The CDR3 spells CASSPPGYPLDEQYF. CDR3 nucleotides: TGTGCCAGCAGCCCCCCAGGGTACCCCTTGGACGAGCAGTACTTC. Complete variable domain (other parts from reference TRBV11-1 and TRBJ2-7): EAEVAQSPRYKITEKSQAVAFWCDPISGHATLYWYRQILGQGPELLVQFQDESVVDDSQLPKDRFSAERLKGVDSTLKIQPAELGDSAMYLCASSPPGYPLDEQYFGPGTRLTVT.